Listed below are T cell receptor beta chains from one sample, sequenced in a study of blood T cell repertoires in COVID-19. Profiled with immunoSEQ multiplex PCR; TCRdb holds only in-frame clones, not every one. The data contain 280,000 or so clones, approximately 84% of them singletons. Sequencing was done on a sample of peripheral blood. These receptors were collected from a woman aged 25 to 39 who had recovered from COVID-19. The CDR3 runs from the conserved cysteine through the conserved F or W. D genes are given only for firm matches. Size is omitted from some rows. Given values are once, few, many or a class for expanded clones.

clone size | J gene | D gene | V gene | CDR3 DNA | CDR3 protein
- | TRBJ2-1 | - | TRBV18 | TGTGCCAGCTCGCCTCCAGGAACGGCTACTTCCTACAATGAGCAGTTCTTC | CASSPPGTATSYNEQFF
- | TRBJ2-7 | - | TRBV4-1 | TGCGCCAGCAGCCAAGTATCGCAGGGTCGTGTCGAGCAGTACTTC | CASSQVSQGRVEQYF
- | TRBJ1-3 | - | TRBV2 | TGTGCCAGCCGGCGGGGAGGAGGGATGGACACCATATATTTT | CASRRGGGMDTIYF
- | TRBJ2-1 | TRBD2 | TRBV2 | TGTGCCAGCAGGCCATCTAGCGGGGGGGGCAATGAGCAGTTCTTC | CASRPSSGGGNEQFF
once | TRBJ2-7 | - | TRBV3-1/TRBV3-2 | TGTGCCAGCAGTCTGGGGGCGGGGGCAAGGTACGAGCAGTACTTC | CASSLGAGARYEQYF
once | TRBJ1-1 | - | TRBV19 | TGTGCCAGTAGTATAGAAGGACTCCATGAAGCTTTCTTT | CASSIEGLHEAFF
few | TRBJ2-7 | TRBD2 | TRBV13 | TGTGCCAGCAGCCCAGATTCTAGCGGGAGTCGCGGCTACGAGCAGTACTTC | CASSPDSSGSRGYEQYF
- | TRBJ2-1 | TRBD2 | TRBV25-1 | TGTGCCAGCAGTGAATTAAAGCGGGAGTACTACAATGAGCAGTTCTTC | CASSELKREYYNEQFF
- | TRBJ2-3 | - | TRBV7-3 | TGTGCCAGCAGCTTAAATAGCGCCGGCACAGATACGCAGTATTTT | CASSLNSAGTDTQYF
few | TRBJ2-5 | - | TRBV2 | TGTGCCAGCAGTGAAGAACAGCAAGAGACCCAGTACTTC | CASSEEQQETQYF
few | TRBJ1-2 | - | TRBV4-2 | TGTGCCAGCAGCCAAGATAACCGACAGGTTTACTATGGCTACACCTTC | CASSQDNRQVYYGYTF
- | TRBJ2-7 | TRBD1 | TRBV6-5 | TGTGCCATCAACCGGGACAGACTCCCCGAGCAGTACTTC | CAINRDRLPEQYF